What follows are 5 T cell receptor beta chains derived from one specimen sequenced in a study of tumor-infiltrating lymphocytes in localized non-small cell lung cancer. TCRdb's table, derived via immunoSEQ multiplex PCR, lists solely in-frame clones and lacks some. The sample records around 6,700 clones, around 80% being singletons. Sample: uninvolved lung tissue not adjacent to the tumor. The receptors originated from a human donor with non-small cell lung cancer.

The chain joins TRBV5-1 to TRBJ2-2; D is possibly TRBD2 (6 bases). Germline V gene data show CDR1 as SGHRS and CDR2 as YFSETQ. Deletions cut 4 bases from V and 5 bases from J, with 12 bases between. The CDR3 is made up of 14 amino acids. The CDR3 region has the DNA TGCGCCAGCAGCCCACTAGCAACGACCGGGGAGCTGTTTTTT. Translated, it gives CASSPLATTGELFF.

This rearrangement joins TRBV7-6 to TRBJ1-5; a weak D match, TRBD1 (6 bases). This CDR3 has 15 amino acids. Germline CDR1 is SGHVS and CDR2 is FNYEAQ. V was clipped by 1 base and J by 2 bases, with 9 bases between them. The CDR3, as DNA: TGTGCCAGCAGCTTAGATCCAGGGGGCAATCAGCCCCAGCATTTT. It yields the protein CASSLDPGGNQPQHF.

There are a few counts of this clone. The chain has TRBV23-1 and TRBJ1-1; D call uncertain. TRBV23-1 is known as an ORF, though its function is uncertain. This CDR3 has 12 residues. Trimming took off 3 bases at V and 11 bases at J, with 13 bases between the two ends. CDR3 nucleotide sequence: TGCGCCAGCAGTCAGGGTGCCCGGCGCGCTTTCTTT. This encodes CASSQGARRAFF.

Worth noting for this clone: One end of the junction fails to match germline, which may point to a read error. This CDR3 is also generated by other DNA sequences in the sample. The rearrangement uses TRBV5-6 and TRBJ1-1, with a weak D call TRBD1 (6 bases). CDR3 length: 14 residues. In germline, CDR1 is SGHDT, CDR2 YYEEEE. CDR3 loop: CASSLERTDTEAFF. In DNA form, the CDR3 reads TGTGCCAGCAGCCTGGAACGGACAGACACTGAGGCTTTCTTT.

The rearrangement uses TRBV19 and TRBJ1-5, with D possibly matching TRBD1 (5 bases). Looked up from germline, CDR1 is LNHDA and CDR2 is SQIVND (reference sequence). The CDR3 is made up of 14 amino acids. The V end was cut by 6 bases, the J end by 5 bases, with 14 bases between. The CDR3 DNA sequence: TGTGCCAGTAGCGGGGGGAAAATCCATCAGCCCCAGCATTTT. As protein: CASSGGKIHQPQHF.